The 29 T cell receptor beta chains in this list originate from one sample, sequenced in a study of blood T cell repertoires in COVID-19. This table comes from immunoSEQ multiplex PCR, and its TCRdb copy is limited to in-frame clones, with some not included. Counted here are around 310,000 clones, roughly 90% occurring once; the ten biggest clones make up about 12%. Sample: peripheral blood. These receptor sequences come from a woman in her sixties with acute or convalescent COVID-19.

The chain recombines TRBV7-9 with TRBJ1-1; no firm D call. CDR3 length equals 12 residues. With 4 bases removed from V and 3 bases from J, the gap between germline ends came to 6 bases. Germline V gives CDR1 SEHNR, CDR2 FQNEAQ (reference sequence). CDR3 nucleotide sequence: TGTGCCAGCAGCTACGGGGACACTGAAGCTTTCTTT. Its protein is CASSYGDTEAFF. Full variable domain (rest looked up from reference TRBV7-9 and TRBJ1-1): DTGVSQNPRHKITKRGQNVTFRCDPISEHNRLYWYRQTLGQGPEFLTYFQNEAQLEKSRLLSDRFSAERPKGSFSTLEIQRTEQGDSAMYLCASSYGDTEAFFGQGTRLTVV.

V usage is TRBV6-5 and J usage is TRBJ1-4; weak D call: TRBD1 (5 bases). With 0 bases removed from V and 8 bases from J, the gap between germline ends came to 16 bases. Germline values: CDR1 MNHEY, CDR2 SVGAGI. This CDR3 has 16 amino acids. The CDR3 region is CASSYSLGPGGEKLFF. The DNA for the CDR3 is TGTGCCAGCAGTTACTCCCTAGGTCCGGGGGGGGAAAAACTGTTTTTT.

The V call is TRBV6-6, the J call TRBJ2-5; TRBD2 agrees at 7 bases. The germline CDR1 and CDR2 sequences are MNHNY and SVGAGI (reference sequence). The CDR3 runs to 17 residues. V shed 5 bases, J shed 3 bases, and the junction held 15 bases outside the gene matches. The CDR3, as DNA: TGTGCCAGCAGTCCGCAGCAAAGAGTGGGAGGGGAAGAGACCCAGTACTTC. Amino acids: CASSPQQRVGGEETQYF.

This clone qualifies as medium-sized (0.01 to 0.1%). Other DNA sequences from this sample encode an identical CDR3 as well. CDR3 sequence: CASHRSNQPQHF. The DNA of the CDR3 is TGTGCCAGCCACAGATCCAATCAGCCCCAGCATTTT. The rearrangement joins TRBV28 to TRBJ1-5; D uncertain. Germline V gene sequence: CDR1 MDHEN, CDR2 SYDVKM. Trimming removed 8 bases from V and 3 bases from J, with 8 bases in between. This CDR3 contains 12 residues.

The chain has TRBV9 and TRBJ1-3; possible D gene TRBD1, 5 bases. Deletions cut 1 base from V and 2 bases from J, with 10 bases between. The CDR3 runs 15 residues. The germline CDR1 and CDR2 sequences are SGDLS and YYNGEE. The CDR3 sequence: CASSVRGDTGNTIYF. CDR3 coding DNA: TGTGCCAGCAGCGTAAGGGGCGATACTGGAAACACCATATATTTT.

Written as DNA, the CDR3 is TGCGCCAGCAGCCAAGTTTCGTCCTCCTACGAGCAGTACTTC. Its protein product is CASSQVSSSYEQYF. The chain couples TRBV4-1 to TRBJ2-7, with D unresolved. CDR1 is MGHRA, CDR2 YSYEKL, per germline. CDR3 size: 14 residues. Deletions cut 1 base from V and 0 bases from J, with 7 bases between.

This chain uses TRBV2 with TRBJ1-5, with D unclear. V dropped 4 bases and J dropped 1 base, with 11 bases sitting between them. The CDR3 is 15 amino acids. Per the germline V gene, CDR1 is SNHLY and CDR2 is FYNNEI. The CDR3 coding sequence is TGTGCCAGCAGTGGGCGCGGCGTCAGCAATCAGCCCCAGCATTTT. Its protein is CASSGRGVSNQPQHF. Full variable domain (rest looked up from reference TRBV2 and TRBJ1-5): EPEVTQTPSHQVTQMGQEVILRCVPISNHLYFYWYRQILGQKVEFLVSFYNNEISEKSEIFDDQFSVERPDGSNFTLKIRSTKLEDSAMYFCASSGRGVSNQPQHFGDGTRLSIL.

V and J are TRBV18 and TRBJ2-1; 8 bases fit TRBD1. The V segment lost 4 bases and the J segment 4 bases; nucleotides outside the gene matches: 9. Germline CDR1 reads KGHSH; CDR2 reads LQKENI. The CDR3 sequence is 16 residues long. CDR3 protein: CASSRPGGTRYNEQFF. The DNA of the CDR3 is TGTGCCAGCTCACGGCCAGGGGGCACAAGGTACAATGAGCAGTTCTTC. Supplemented by reference TRBV18 and TRBJ2-1, the full variable domain reads NAGVMQNPRHLVRRRGQEARLRCSPMKGHSHVYWYRQLPEEGLKFMVYLQKENIIDESGMPKERFSAEFPKEGPSILRIQQVVRGDSAAYFCASSRPGGTRYNEQFFGPGTRLTVL.

The rearrangement joins TRBV7-6 to TRBJ2-5; 9 bases line up with TRBD1. The junction had 8 bases not matched to a gene; V was cut back by 6 bases and J by 0 bases. This CDR3 contains 16 residues. The V gene's germline CDR1 is SGHVS and CDR2 FNYEAQ. CDR3 DNA: TGTGCCAGCAGACCGGGACAGGGCGGGTACCAAGAGACCCAGTACTTC. It specifies CASRPGQGGYQETQYF.

This chain connects TRBV28 to TRBJ2-7, with TRBD1 matching over 12 bases. Per the germline V gene, CDR1 is MDHEN and CDR2 is SYDVKM. The CDR3 has 15 residues. V trimming: 7 bases; J trimming: 6 bases; junction bases outside the gene matches: 10. This CDR3 reads CASIGAGTGGVEQYF. DNA for the CDR3: TGTGCCAGCATAGGCGCCGGGACAGGGGGCGTCGAGCAGTACTTC.

The chain carries TRBV5-8 and TRBJ1-1, with D perhaps matching TRBD1 (6 bases). Germline CDR1 reads SGHTS; CDR2 reads YDEGEE. V was trimmed by 4 bases and J by 1 base, leaving 17 bases between them. This CDR3 is built from 16 residues. Written as DNA, the CDR3 is TGTGCCAGCAGCCACCTTCGGGGGGGCGCGAACACTGAAGCTTTCTTT. Its protein product is CASSHLRGGANTEAFF.

The chain couples TRBV6-2 or TRBV6-3 to TRBJ2-3; 12 bases align to TRBD2. V trimming: 2 bases; J trimming: 6 bases; junction bases outside the gene matches: 6. The CDR3 is made up of 16 amino acids. The germline CDR1 and CDR2 sequences are MNHEY and SVGEGT. CDR3: CASSYSLAGGTDTQYF. The CDR3 region has the DNA TGTGCCAGCAGTTACAGCCTAGCGGGAGGGACCGATACGCAGTATTTT.

V and J are TRBV5-1 and TRBJ2-3; tentatively, D is TRBD1 (6 bases). The ends were cut back, 3 bases at V and 0 bases at J, with 14 bases in the middle. CDR3 length: 16 residues. Germline V gene sequence: CDR1 SGHRS, CDR2 YFSETQ. In nucleotides, the CDR3 is TGCGCCAGCAGCTCAGGACAGACGACTAGCACAGATACGCAGTATTTT. Its protein is CASSSGQTTSTDTQYF.

The J gene is TRBJ2-1, the V gene TRBV12-5; 8 bases match TRBD1. In germline, CDR1 is LGHNT, CDR2 FRNRAP. This CDR3 comprises 14 residues. Trimming cost V 7 bases and J 0 bases; bases outside gene matches: 2. DNA of the CDR3: TGTGCTAGTGATACAGGGGGCTCCTACAATGAGCAGTTCTTC. Translating gives CASDTGGSYNEQFF.

This clone was found once. The V call is TRBV27, the J call TRBJ2-7, with D hard to call. Trimming removed 0 bases at V and 6 bases at J, with 15 bases between. The CDR3 is made up of 15 amino acids. Germline V CDR1 and CDR2: MNHEY, SMNVEV (reference sequence). The CDR3 here is CASSLSRYNIAEQYF. CDR3 sequence (DNA): TGTGCCAGCAGTTTATCGAGGTACAACATTGCCGAGCAGTACTTC.

The gene calls are TRBV27 and TRBJ2-7; TRBD2 aligns across 10 bases. CDR3 length: 16 amino acids. V lost 5 bases to trimming and J lost 4 bases; unmatched junction nucleotides: 11. The germline gives CDR1 MNHEY, CDR2 SMNVEV (reference sequence). CDR3 sequence: CASSPSSSGSKYEQYF. In nucleotides, the CDR3 is TGTGCCAGCAGTCCATCCTCTAGCGGGAGTAAATACGAGCAGTACTTC.

Here the CDR3 reads CASSPEEQGVSTEAFF. The CDR3, as DNA: TGTGCCAGCTCACCAGAAGAACAGGGGGTTTCCACTGAAGCTTTCTTT. The chain employs TRBV18 and TRBJ1-1; the match to TRBD1 covers 8 bases. The V gene's germline CDR1 is KGHSH and CDR2 LQKENI. V lost 2 bases and J lost 4; bases outside the gene matches: 9. The CDR3 has 16 residues.

The CDR3 sequence is CASSPYSGSGNTIYF. DNA for the CDR3: TGTGCCAGCAGCCCCTATTCGGGATCTGGAAACACCATATATTTT. J is TRBJ1-3 and V is TRBV11-2; D gene uncertain. Looked up from germline, CDR1 is SGHAT and CDR2 is FQNNGV. This CDR3 comprises 15 residues. V was clipped by 5 bases and J by 1 base, with 12 bases between them.

As to this clone: Other DNA sequences in the sample encode the same CDR3. The chain recombines TRBV10-3 with TRBJ1-2; unclear D gene. Germline CDR1 is ENHRY and CDR2 is SYGVKD. CDR3 length: 12 residues. The germline V and J ends were trimmed by 3 bases and 2 bases, with 4 bases remaining between them. The DNA for the CDR3 is TGTGCCATCAGTGACAGGAACTATGGCTACACCTTC. Protein product: CAISDRNYGYTF.

V is TRBV19 and J is TRBJ1-5; tentatively, D is TRBD1 (5 bases). The V end lost 3 bases, the J end lost 0 bases, and 15 bases lay between the germline ends. The CDR3 is 17 residues long. Germline CDR1 reads LNHDA; CDR2 reads SQIVND (reference sequence). The CDR3 DNA follows: TGTGCCAGTAGTATTCCGGGGGTGCTAGGTAGCAATCAGCCCCAGCATTTT. Protein product: CASSIPGVLGSNQPQHF.

The chain uses TRBV4-3 and TRBJ2-7; tentatively, D is TRBD2 (6 bases). The V end was cut by 6 bases, the J end by 1 base, with 16 bases between. The CDR3 loop spans 15 amino acids. Germline V CDR1 and CDR2: LGHNA, YSLEER. The CDR3 here is CASSYGLAGSYEQYF. The CDR3 nucleotides read TGCGCCAGCAGTTACGGACTTGCGGGGTCCTACGAGCAGTACTTC.

The V and J genes are TRBV6-5 and TRBJ2-5; 9 nucleotides match TRBD1. The CDR3 is 15 amino acids. The ends lost 5 bases at V and 2 bases at J; junction bases unmatched: 6. Germline assignment: CDR1 MNHEY and CDR2 SVGAGI. The CDR3 nucleotides read TGTGCCAGCAGTCAACAGGGGGCCGCGCAAGAGACCCAGTACTTC. Translated, it gives CASSQQGAAQETQYF.

This clone came up once. V and J are TRBV11-2 and TRBJ1-3; D is undetermined. The CDR3 contains 15 residues. CDR1 and CDR2 from the germline V gene are SGHAT and FQNNGV. Deletions cut 5 bases from V and 0 bases from J, with 11 bases between. The CDR3 loop is CASSPPGPSGNTIYF. The CDR3 DNA follows: TGTGCCAGCAGCCCCCCGGGTCCCTCTGGAAACACCATATATTTT.

This sequence joins TRBV4-3 and TRBJ2-7; D is possibly TRBD2 (5 bases). The V and J ends lost 0 bases and 7 bases respectively, with 10 bases between them. The germline gives CDR1 LGHNA, CDR2 YSLEER. CDR3 length equals 13 residues. CDR3 DNA: TGCGCCAGCAGCCAAGATTTCGGGGTTGAGCAGTACTTC. Translating gives CASSQDFGVEQYF.

The V and J genes are TRBV3-1 (or the pseudogene TRBV3-2) and TRBJ1-3, with D maybe TRBD1 (6 bases). CDR1 is LGHDT and CDR2 is YNNKEL in the germline V gene (reference sequence). The CDR3 loop spans 15 amino acids. V lost 0 bases and J 5 bases, leaving 11 bases between the germline ends. The CDR3 sequence is CASSQEGTFRNTIYF. CDR3 sequence (DNA): TGTGCCAGCAGCCAAGAAGGGACATTTCGAAACACCATATATTTT.

V gene TRBV5-8 combines with J gene TRBJ2-4; D is uncertain. Deletions cut 2 bases from V and 5 bases from J, with 11 bases between. Germline assignment: CDR1 SGHTS and CDR2 YDEGEE. The length of the CDR3 is 14 residues. The CDR3 region has the DNA TGTGCCAGCAGCTTAGAACACCACGAAAACATTCAGTACTTC. This encodes CASSLEHHENIQYF.

This rearrangement joins TRBV7-9 to TRBJ1-6; D is uncertain. This CDR3 spans 16 amino acids. V shed 5 bases and J shed 7 bases, with 18 bases lying between them. The germline V gene encodes CDR1 SEHNR and CDR2 FQNEAQ (reference sequence). The CDR3 loop reads CASSPREGQSNSPLHF. The DNA of the CDR3 is TGTGCCAGCAGCCCGAGGGAAGGGCAGAGCAATTCACCCCTCCACTTT.

The chain joins TRBV5-4 to TRBJ1-1; no definite D call. With 2 bases removed from V and 3 bases from J, the gap between germline ends came to 8 bases. The CDR3 consists of 13 residues. Germline-derived CDR1 and CDR2 are SGHNT and YYREEE (reference sequence). The CDR3 sequence: CASSFIRDTEAFF. CDR3 nucleotides: TGTGCCAGCAGCTTTATTCGGGACACTGAAGCTTTCTTT.

The chain combines TRBV19 with TRBJ1-1, with D unclear. V lost 3 bases to trimming and J lost 3 bases, with 11 bases between them. Germline loops: CDR1 LNHDA, CDR2 SQIVND (reference sequence). CDR3 length: 14 residues. CDR3 sequence (DNA): TGTGCCAGTAGTATGTTGTGGAGTGACACTGAAGCTTTCTTT. Its protein is CASSMLWSDTEAFF. The full variable domain, completed using reference TRBV19 and TRBJ1-1, is DGGITQSPKYLFRKEGQNVTLSCEQNLNHDAMYWYRQDPGQGLRLIYYSQIVNDFQKGDIAEGYSVSREKKESFPLTVTSAQKNPTAFYLCASSMLWSDTEAFFGQGTRLTVV.